This TCR beta chain was identified during a study of blood T cell repertoires in COVID-19. The wider study: The samples span acute and convalescent COVID-19 from the United States, Italy and Spain.

The protocol was immunoSEQ multiplex PCR, while the TCRdb copy is restricted to in-frame clones and leaves out a portion. Of 55,000 to 65,000 clones listed, approximately 79% are singletons. Regarding this clone: Relative to the germline gene, one junction end is altered; a read error may explain this.

Sequenced sample: peripheral blood. This receptor was obtained from a man aged 55 to 70 with acute or convalescent COVID-19.

The CDR3 DNA follows: TGTGCCAGCAGTTTGGACAGGGGGCTTGGCTACACCTTC. Its translation: CASSLDRGLGYTF. The genes are TRBV5-5 and TRBJ1-2, with 11 bases that match TRBD1. Germline CDR1 and CDR2: SGHKS and YYEKEE (reference sequence). CDR3 length: 13 residues.